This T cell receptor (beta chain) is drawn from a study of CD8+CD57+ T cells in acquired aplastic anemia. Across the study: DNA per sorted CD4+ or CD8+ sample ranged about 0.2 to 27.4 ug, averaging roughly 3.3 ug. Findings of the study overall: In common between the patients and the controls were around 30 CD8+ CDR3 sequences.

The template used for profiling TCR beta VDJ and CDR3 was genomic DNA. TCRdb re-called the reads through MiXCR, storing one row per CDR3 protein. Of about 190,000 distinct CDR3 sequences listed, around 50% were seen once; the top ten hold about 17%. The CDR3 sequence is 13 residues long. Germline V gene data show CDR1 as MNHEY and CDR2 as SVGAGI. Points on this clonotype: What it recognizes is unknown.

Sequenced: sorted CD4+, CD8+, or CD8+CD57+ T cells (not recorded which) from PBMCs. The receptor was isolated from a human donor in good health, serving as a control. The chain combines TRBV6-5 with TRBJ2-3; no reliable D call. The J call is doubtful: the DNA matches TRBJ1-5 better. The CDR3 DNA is TGTGCCAGCAGTTACAAGGGATCAGATACGCAGCATTTT. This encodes CASSYKGSDTQHF.